This TCR beta chain was identified during a study of T cell changes during pregnancy in multiple sclerosis. The junction had 5 bases not matched to a gene; V was cut back by 3 bases and J by 4 bases. The CDR3 loop spans 14 amino acids. Germline loops: CDR1 MNHEY, CDR2 SMNVEV (reference sequence). Only in-frame clones appear in the TCRdb table, and some are missing; sequencing was by immunoSEQ multiplex PCR. Counted here are roughly 63,000 clones, 93% occurring once; the ten biggest clones make up approximately 3.5%. Here the sequenced sample was CD8+ T cells from peripheral blood mononuclear cells, taken in the second trimester of pregnancy. The chain couples TRBV27 to TRBJ1-2, with TRBD1 matching 7 bases. This receptor was identified in a female donor with multiple sclerosis, enrolled in a pregnancy study. Written as DNA, the CDR3 is TGTGCCAGCAGTTTGTCGCAGGGGGGCTATGGCTACACCTTC. Translation gives CASSLSQGGYGYTF.